This T cell receptor beta chain was identified in a study of CD8+ T cells in alopecia areata. Study information: Tofacitinib was given for 6 to 18 months, then stopped for 6 months. Study results and caveats: The study found tofacitinib significantly decreased scalp clonality and expanded CD8+ clones among the top 100.

The treatment: oral pan-JAK inhibitor, 5-10 mg twice daily. Researchers gathered lesional scalp punch biopsies and peripheral blood from patients with alopecia areata. Points on this clone: Its antigen remains unidentified.

RNA extraction and reverse transcription yielded cDNA as sequencing template. Produced via immunoSEQ multiplex PCR; TCRdb's table is partial and in-frame only. The table includes 80,000 to 100,000 clones, about 44% detected once. Deletions cut 5 bases from V and 2 bases from J, with 19 bases between. The CDR3 totals 16 residues. Germline V gene data show CDR1 as LGHNA and CDR2 as YSLEER. This chain joins TRBV4-3 and TRBJ2-7; D possibly corresponds to TRBD2 (5 bases). The material was CD8+ T cells sorted from blood, obtained at week 24, from a patient treated with tofacitinib. The sequence came from a human donor with alopecia areata. CDR3 nucleotide sequence: TGCGCCAGCAGCGAAGGCGGTGGAGGCCAGCCCTACGAGCAGTACTTC. Its protein is CASSEGGGGQPYEQYF.